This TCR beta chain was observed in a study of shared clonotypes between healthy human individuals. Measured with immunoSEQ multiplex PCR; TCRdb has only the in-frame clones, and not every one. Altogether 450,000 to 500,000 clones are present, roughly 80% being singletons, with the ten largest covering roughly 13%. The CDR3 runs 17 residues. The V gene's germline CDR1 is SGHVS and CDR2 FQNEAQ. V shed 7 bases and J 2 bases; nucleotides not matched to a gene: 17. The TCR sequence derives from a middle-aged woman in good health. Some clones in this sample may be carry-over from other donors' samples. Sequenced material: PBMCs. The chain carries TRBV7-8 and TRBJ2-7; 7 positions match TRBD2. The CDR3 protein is CASTLNPASGNAYEQYF. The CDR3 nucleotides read TGTGCCAGCACCCTCAATCCGGCTAGCGGAAACGCCTACGAGCAGTACTTC.